A selection of T cell receptor beta chains follows, all from one sample in a study of graft-versus-host responses after intestinal transplantation. TCRdb's table, derived via immunoSEQ multiplex PCR, lists solely in-frame clones and lacks some. Of fewer than 120,000 clones listed, about 93% were seen once; the top ten hold about 0.51%. Antigens of these TCRs are unknown. The sequences come from unstimulated CD8+ T cells sorted from spleen or lymph node cells, collected before intestinal transplant. The source is a human donor who received an intestinal transplant. The CDR3 runs from the conserved cysteine through the conserved F or W. D genes are given only for firm matches. Only part of the rows carry a size: once, few, many, or a class if the clone is expanded.

TRBV10-2	.	TRBJ1-2	TRBD1	TGCGCCAGCAGTACGACAGGGCTAGGCTACACCTTC	CASSTTGLGYTF
TRBV27	.	TRBJ1-1	.	TGTGCCAGCAGTCCGGACAGCCTGAACACTGAAGCTTTCTTT	CASSPDSLNTEAFF
TRBV27	.	TRBJ1-4	TRBD1	TGTGCCAGCAGGAGGGACAGGGGGTTTGGGGAAAAACTGTTTTTT	CASRRDRGFGEKLFF
TRBV7-9	.	TRBJ2-5	.	TGTGCCAGCAGCTTATCCCGGGAGCGAGAGACCCAGTACTTC	CASSLSRERETQYF
TRBV19	.	TRBJ2-5	.	TGTGCCAGTATGACAGATCAAGAGACCCAGTACTTC	CASMTDQETQYF
TRBV7-9	.	TRBJ2-3	TRBD1	TGTGCCAGCAGCCCAGACAGGGGGCAGTGGGTCGATACGCAGTATTTT	CASSPDRGQWVDTQYF
TRBV9	.	TRBJ2-1	TRBD1	TGTGCCAGCAGCGCCTCCGGGACAGCTTACAATGAGCAGTTCTTC	CASSASGTAYNEQFF
TRBV2	.	TRBJ2-1	.	TGTGCCAGCAGTGGTGAGGAGCAGTTCTTC	CASSGEEQFF
TRBV11-2	.	TRBJ2-7	.	TGTGCCAGCAGCTTCAAGCGGCCCTACGAGCAGTACTTC	CASSFKRPYEQYF
TRBV7-8	once	TRBJ2-5	TRBD2	TGTGCCAGCAGCTTAGAGGGACTAGCGGGAGGAGGAGAGACCCAGTACTTC	CASSLEGLAGGGETQYF
TRBV10-2	once	TRBJ2-7	TRBD2	TGCGCCAGCAGTGGACTGACTAGCGGGAGAGATCCACCTCCCTCGGACGAGCAGTACTTC	CASSGLTSGRDPPPSDEQYF
TRBV19	.	TRBJ2-7	.	TGTGCCAGTAGTATGATTCCGAGCGCCAGCTCCTACGAGCAGTACTTC	CASSMIPSASSYEQYF
TRBV30	.	TRBJ2-5	.	TGTGCCTGGATGGCCTGGGCGACGGAGACCCAGTACTTC	CAWMAWATETQYF
TRBV6-1	.	TRBJ2-1	.	TGTGCCAGCAGTGAATATGGGGGATTCCATGAGCAGTTCTTC	CASSEYGGFHEQFF
TRBV9	.	TRBJ1-1	.	TGTGCCAGCAGCCCGGGGGGCATGAACACTGAAGCTTTCTTT	CASSPGGMNTEAFF
TRBV27	.	TRBJ2-5	.	TGTGCCAGCAGTTGGGACAACCAAGAGACCCAGTACTTC	CASSWDNQETQYF
TRBV19	.	TRBJ1-1	.	TGTGCCAGTCGAAGGGCGGAAACGAAGATCTTTGAAGCTTTCTTT	CASRRAETKIFEAFF
TRBV10-3	.	TRBJ2-1	TRBD1	TGTGCCACCGAGAGCTACGGACAGGGCTATGAGCAGTTCTTC	CATESYGQGYEQFF
TRBV5-5	.	TRBJ2-5	TRBD2	TGTGCCAGCATCAATGGACTAGCGGTACAAGAGACCCAGTACTTC	CASINGLAVQETQYF
TRBV7-8	.	TRBJ2-5	.	TGTGCCAGCAGCTTAGCGGGACAACCCACCCAAGAGACCCAGTACTTC	CASSLAGQPTQETQYF
TRBV6-6	.	TRBJ2-7	.	TGTGCCAGCAGTTACTGGTCTCGAGCCCCCTACGAGCAGTACTTC	CASSYWSRAPYEQYF
TRBV13	.	TRBJ2-1	.	TGTGCCAGCAGCGGAGGGGTGAGGGTCAATGAGCAGTTCTTC	CASSGGVRVNEQFF
TRBV29-1	.	TRBJ2-3	TRBD2	TGCAGCGTTGAAGATCGGTGGGAGGGCCGTCTAGATACGCAGTATTTT	CSVEDRWEGRLDTQYF
TRBV2	.	TRBJ2-4	.	TGTGCCAGCAGTGTTACAAGCAATAACATTCAGTACTTC	CASSVTSNNIQYF
TRBV29-1	.	TRBJ1-2	TRBD1	TGCAGCGTTGTCGACCCGGACAGGGGTAACTATGGCTACACCTTC	CSVVDPDRGNYGYTF
TRBV7-9	.	TRBJ1-2	.	TGTGCCAGCAGCGGCCGGGACGGTGGCTACACCTTC	CASSGRDGGYTF
TRBV6-4	.	TRBJ2-1	TRBD2	TGTGCCAGCAGCTCGGGACTAGCGGAAAACAATGAGCAGTTCTTC	CASSSGLAENNEQFF
TRBV4-1	.	TRBJ2-7	TRBD1	TGCGCCAGCAGCCAAGATAGGACAGGGGGCTACGAGCAGTACTTC	CASSQDRTGGYEQYF
TRBV6-5	.	TRBJ2-1	.	TGTGCCAGCAGTTACTTGGACAGAAACAATGAGCAGTTCTTC	CASSYLDRNNEQFF
TRBV7-6	.	TRBJ2-1	.	TGTGCCAGCAGCTCGGCAGGGGTCGAGCAGTTCTTC	CASSSAGVEQFF
TRBV13	.	TRBJ1-2	TRBD1	TGTGCCAGCAGCCAAAGGGGGACAGCTACTAACTATGGCTACACCTTC	CASSQRGTATNYGYTF
TRBV5-1	.	TRBJ2-2	.	TGCGCCAGCAGCGCCTGGGGGGATGCGGAGCTGTTTTTT	CASSAWGDAELFF
TRBV9	.	TRBJ1-3	.	TGTGCCAGCAGCGGCGGAAACACCATATATTTT	CASSGGNTIYF
TRBV19	.	TRBJ2-1	TRBD1	TGTGCCAGTAGTATTGACACAGGGGGCAATGAGCAGTTCTTC	CASSIDTGGNEQFF
TRBV28	.	TRBJ1-6	.	TGTGCCAGCCTGAGGACTGGAAATTCACCCCTCCACTTT	CASLRTGNSPLHF
TRBV7-9	.	TRBJ1-3	.	TGTGCCAGCAGCTTAGAAATGAGGGCTTACTCTGGAAACACCATATATTTT	CASSLEMRAYSGNTIYF
TRBV27	.	TRBJ2-5	TRBD1	TGTGCCAGCAGTCACGCCCCCCCGGGACAGGGCGAAGAGACCCAGTACTTC	CASSHAPPGQGEETQYF
TRBV13	.	TRBJ2-3	TRBD2	TGTGCCAGCAGCTCCCTTTCCAGCGGGAGGGCGGATACGCAGTATTTT	CASSSLSSGRADTQYF
TRBV10-3	.	TRBJ2-3	.	TGTGCCATCAGTGAGTCGGGGAGTCGCACAGATACGCAGTATTTT	CAISESGSRTDTQYF
TRBV30	.	TRBJ2-3	TRBD1	TGTGCCTGGAGTGTAGGGACAGCTAACACAGATACGCAGTATTTT	CAWSVGTANTDTQYF
TRBV11-3	.	TRBJ2-1	.	TGTGCCAGCAGCCACGGGGATTTTTTGGTGAATGAGCAGTTCTTC	CASSHGDFLVNEQFF
TRBV18	.	TRBJ2-7	.	TGTGCCAGCTCACGGACCCCTTCTCCCTACGAGCAGTACTTC	CASSRTPSPYEQYF
TRBV29-1	.	TRBJ1-2	.	TGCAGCGTGGCAGGGTATGGCTACACCTTC	CSVAGYGYTF
TRBV9	.	TRBJ1-4	TRBD1	TGTGCCAGCAGCGCCGGGACAGGGGGCACTAATGAAAAACTGTTTTTT	CASSAGTGGTNEKLFF
TRBV10-1	once	TRBJ2-7	.	TGCGCCAGCAGTGATCAAATTTGGGACGAGCAGTACTTC	CASSDQIWDEQYF
TRBV13	.	TRBJ2-5	.	TGTGCCAGCAGCTTAGCCGCCGAGGGGACTTTCAAAGAGACCCAGTACTTC	CASSLAAEGTFKETQYF
TRBV5-1	few	TRBJ2-6	.	TGCGCCAGCAGCCAAGGGGGAGTTGGGGCCAACGTCCTGACTTTC	CASSQGGVGANVLTF
TRBV7-9	once	TRBJ2-7	.	TGTGCCAGCAGCTTCGGCCGGGACGAGCAGTACTTC	CASSFGRDEQYF
TRBV4-1	.	TRBJ2-3	TRBD2	TGCGCCAGCAGCCTAGCGGGAGGGGGCACAGATACGCAGTATTTT	CASSLAGGGTDTQYF
TRBV7-9	once	TRBJ1-3	.	TGTGCCAGCAGCTTCTCAGGAGGGCTCTCTGGAAACACCATATATTTT	CASSFSGGLSGNTIYF
TRBV6-1	.	TRBJ1-2	.	TGTGCCAGCAGTAGGGACAAGGTCTATGGCTACACCTTC	CASSRDKVYGYTF